Detailed here is one TCR beta chain. Stated time point: blood at routine non-recurrence follow-up after resection. TCRdb independently ran MiXCR on the 5' RACE reads; one entry per CDR3 protein. The sample yields 100,000 to 120,000 distinct CDR3 sequences, 11% seen once. This entry is derived from a study of spatial heterogeneity in lung cancer. The V gene lost 0 bases and the J gene lost 3 bases, with 7 bases spanning the gap. The CDR3 extends over 14 amino acids. Germline loops: CDR1 MNHEY, CDR2 SVGAGI. This receptor was taken from a female donor with early-stage non-small cell lung cancer. The source was PBMCs, collected at follow-up. The chain uses TRBV6-5 and TRBJ2-3; no reliable D call. The CDR3 loop reads CASSYSKATDTQYF. In DNA form, the CDR3 reads TGTGCCAGCAGTTACTCGAAAGCAACAGATACGCAGTATTTT.